These T cell receptor beta chains were read from a single sample in a study of regulatory and conventional T cells in RAG deficiency. Assay: immunoSEQ multiplex PCR; the TCRdb copy retains only in-frame clones and omits some. This sample has some 28,000 clones; over 80% occur once, and the top ten carry around 0.82%. These data also featured in a second study, about regulatory T cells.

Material for sequencing was Tregs sorted from blood. These receptors all come from a human donor in good health. The CDR3 runs from the conserved cysteine through the conserved F or W. A D gene is named only where the DNA matches it firmly. Size is stated for part of the rows, as once, few or many counts, or as a class when the clone is expanded.

v_call: TRBV7-2; clone_size: -; j_call: TRBJ1-2; d_call: -; cdr3_aa: CASSFEEIYGYTF; cdr3_nt: TGTGCCAGCAGCTTTGAGGAAATCTATGGCTACACCTTC
v_call: TRBV10-2; clone_size: -; j_call: TRBJ2-7; d_call: TRBD1; cdr3_aa: CASSDRRTGRYEQYF; cdr3_nt: TGCGCCAGCAGTGATCGCCGGACAGGGCGCTACGAGCAGTACTTC
v_call: TRBV5-4; clone_size: -; j_call: TRBJ1-2; d_call: -; cdr3_aa: CASSQERLANYGYTF; cdr3_nt: TGTGCCAGCAGCCAAGAACGACTAGCTAACTATGGCTACACCTTC
v_call: TRBV10-1; clone_size: -; j_call: TRBJ2-7; d_call: TRBD2; cdr3_aa: CASSELGTTYF; cdr3_nt: TGCGCCAGCAGTGAGTTGGGGACTACGTACTTC
v_call: TRBV6-1; clone_size: few; j_call: TRBJ1-2; d_call: TRBD1; cdr3_aa: CASRIRDREGGYTF; cdr3_nt: TGTGCCAGCAGGATCCGGGACAGGGAGGGCGGCTACACCTTC
v_call: TRBV18; clone_size: -; j_call: TRBJ1-2; d_call: -; cdr3_aa: CASSPSQAIYGYTF; cdr3_nt: TGTGCCAGCTCACCGAGCCAGGCGATCTATGGCTACACCTTC
v_call: TRBV6-1; clone_size: few; j_call: TRBJ1-5; d_call: -; cdr3_aa: CASTTWGNQPQHF; cdr3_nt: TGTGCCAGCACCACATGGGGGAATCAGCCCCAGCATTTT
v_call: TRBV27; clone_size: once; j_call: TRBJ1-1; d_call: TRBD1; cdr3_aa: CASSLRQGPAFF; cdr3_nt: TGTGCCAGCAGCCTTCGACAGGGTCCCGCTTTCTTT
v_call: TRBV5-1; clone_size: -; j_call: TRBJ1-4; d_call: TRBD1; cdr3_aa: CASSSTGGKMEKLFF; cdr3_nt: TGCGCCAGCAGCTCAACAGGGGGCAAAATGGAAAAACTGTTTTTT
v_call: TRBV5-1; clone_size: -; j_call: TRBJ2-3; d_call: -; cdr3_aa: CASSLASGAGTDTQYF; cdr3_nt: TGCGCCAGCAGCTTGGCATCAGGGGCTGGCACAGATACGCAGTATTTT
v_call: TRBV11-2; clone_size: -; j_call: TRBJ2-3; d_call: TRBD2; cdr3_aa: CASSLGLAGGTDTQYF; cdr3_nt: TGTGCCAGCAGCTTGGGACTAGCGGGGGGCACAGATACGCAGTATTTT
v_call: TRBV6-5; clone_size: -; j_call: TRBJ1-1; d_call: -; cdr3_aa: CASSYRNTEAFF; cdr3_nt: TGTGCCAGCAGTTACCGGAACACTGAAGCTTTCTTT
v_call: TRBV11-2; clone_size: -; j_call: TRBJ2-7; d_call: -; cdr3_aa: CASSLKGGAGLQYF; cdr3_nt: TGTGCCAGCAGCTTAAAAGGGGGGGCCGGGTTGCAGTACTTC
v_call: TRBV30; clone_size: -; j_call: TRBJ2-2; d_call: TRBD2; cdr3_aa: CAWKFERGGFTGELFF; cdr3_nt: TGTGCCTGGAAGTTTGAGCGGGGGGGTTTTACCGGGGAGCTGTTTTTT
v_call: TRBV18; clone_size: -; j_call: TRBJ1-1; d_call: -; cdr3_aa: CASSPNMADTEAFF; cdr3_nt: TGTGCCAGCTCACCCAATATGGCGGACACTGAAGCTTTCTTT
v_call: TRBV28; clone_size: -; j_call: TRBJ2-1; d_call: TRBD1; cdr3_aa: CASLPRDRVYNEQFF; cdr3_nt: TGTGCCAGCCTACCCCGGGACAGGGTGTACAATGAGCAGTTCTTC
v_call: TRBV5-6; clone_size: -; j_call: TRBJ1-1; d_call: -; cdr3_aa: CASSPGQNTEAFF; cdr3_nt: TGTGCCAGCAGCCCCGGACAGAACACTGAAGCTTTCTTT
v_call: TRBV11-2; clone_size: -; j_call: TRBJ2-1; d_call: -; cdr3_aa: CASSLEPRSYAGNEQFF; cdr3_nt: TGTGCCAGCAGCTTAGAACCCCGCTCGTATGCGGGCAATGAGCAGTTCTTC
v_call: TRBV6-4; clone_size: -; j_call: TRBJ1-1; d_call: -; cdr3_aa: CASSDSWQGLAEAFF; cdr3_nt: TGTGCCAGCAGTGACTCGTGGCAGGGGCTAGCTGAAGCTTTCTTT
v_call: TRBV10-3; clone_size: -; j_call: TRBJ1-2; d_call: -; cdr3_aa: CAISHFGTQNYGYTF; cdr3_nt: TGTGCCATCAGTCACTTCGGGACACAGAACTATGGCTACACCTTC
v_call: TRBV18; clone_size: -; j_call: TRBJ2-7; d_call: -; cdr3_aa: CASSPTDRRDEQYF; cdr3_nt: TGTGCCAGCTCACCAACGGACAGAAGGGACGAGCAGTACTTC
v_call: TRBV18; clone_size: once; j_call: TRBJ2-7; d_call: -; cdr3_aa: CASSPSAVQYF; cdr3_nt: TGTGCCAGCTCACCATCCGCGGTGCAGTACTTC
v_call: TRBV7-8; clone_size: once; j_call: TRBJ2-5; d_call: -; cdr3_aa: CASSLAGVEGETQYF; cdr3_nt: TGTGCCAGCAGCTTAGCCGGGGTGGAGGGAGAGACCCAGTACTTC
v_call: TRBV4-1; clone_size: -; j_call: TRBJ2-3; d_call: -; cdr3_aa: CASSQDWLGTDTQYF; cdr3_nt: TGCGCCAGCAGCCAAGATTGGCTGGGGACAGATACGCAGTATTTT
v_call: TRBV28; clone_size: few; j_call: TRBJ2-7; d_call: -; cdr3_aa: CASSSLPQVRYEQYF; cdr3_nt: TGTGCCAGCAGTTCCCTTCCACAGGTGAGGTACGAGCAGTACTTC
v_call: TRBV4-1; clone_size: -; j_call: TRBJ1-2; d_call: -; cdr3_aa: CASSPREAVTNYGYTF; cdr3_nt: TGCGCCAGCAGCCCCCGGGAGGCGGTTACTAACTATGGCTACACCTTC
v_call: TRBV15; clone_size: -; j_call: TRBJ1-5; d_call: -; cdr3_aa: CATSRDLAQPQHF; cdr3_nt: TGTGCCACCAGCAGAGATCTTGCTCAGCCCCAGCATTTT
v_call: TRBV11-2; clone_size: -; j_call: TRBJ2-2; d_call: TRBD2; cdr3_aa: CASSFLAGGSTGELFF; cdr3_nt: TGTGCCAGCAGCTTTTTAGCGGGGGGCTCCACCGGGGAGCTGTTTTTT
v_call: TRBV5-8; clone_size: -; j_call: TRBJ2-7; d_call: TRBD2; cdr3_aa: CASSSRTSGAARNF; cdr3_nt: TGTGCCAGCAGCTCCAGGACTAGCGGGGCGGCTAGAAACTTC
v_call: TRBV9; clone_size: -; j_call: TRBJ2-2; d_call: -; cdr3_aa: CASSALTGRTGELFF; cdr3_nt: TGTGCCAGCAGCGCACTCACAGGCAGAACCGGGGAGCTGTTTTTT
v_call: TRBV19; clone_size: -; j_call: TRBJ1-5; d_call: -; cdr3_aa: CASSMPLIYQPQHF; cdr3_nt: TGTGCCAGTAGTATGCCCCTGATCTATCAGCCCCAGCATTTT
v_call: TRBV4-2; clone_size: -; j_call: TRBJ2-4; d_call: TRBD1; cdr3_aa: CASSQVPGQGHIQYF; cdr3_nt: TGTGCCAGCAGCCAAGTTCCGGGACAGGGGCACATTCAGTACTTC
v_call: TRBV5-6; clone_size: -; j_call: TRBJ2-1; d_call: TRBD1; cdr3_aa: CASSGTGSSYNEQFF; cdr3_nt: TGTGCCAGCAGCGGGACAGGGAGCTCCTACAATGAGCAGTTCTTC
v_call: TRBV6-1; clone_size: -; j_call: TRBJ2-7; d_call: -; cdr3_aa: CASSAADSSYEQYF; cdr3_nt: TGTGCCAGCAGTGCCGCGGACAGCTCCTACGAGCAGTACTTC
v_call: TRBV18; clone_size: -; j_call: TRBJ2-4; d_call: -; cdr3_aa: CASSPRQGGGNIQYF; cdr3_nt: TGTGCCAGCTCACCGAGACAGGGAGGAGGTAACATTCAGTACTTC
v_call: TRBV19; clone_size: -; j_call: TRBJ1-6; d_call: -; cdr3_aa: CASSQTGNSPLHF; cdr3_nt: TGTGCCAGTTCCCAGACCGGAAATTCACCCCTCCACTTT
v_call: TRBV7-2; clone_size: -; j_call: TRBJ1-5; d_call: -; cdr3_aa: CASSSGTPFNQPQHF; cdr3_nt: TGTGCCAGCAGTTCCGGGACACCTTTCAATCAGCCCCAGCATTTT
v_call: TRBV4-2; clone_size: -; j_call: TRBJ2-7; d_call: TRBD2; cdr3_aa: CASSQGIAGYEQYF; cdr3_nt: TGTGCCAGCAGCCAAGGGATAGCGGGATACGAGCAGTACTTC
v_call: TRBV7-9; clone_size: -; j_call: TRBJ2-7; d_call: -; cdr3_aa: CASRDRDEPTYEQYF; cdr3_nt: TGTGCCAGCAGAGACCGGGACGAGCCTACTTACGAGCAGTACTTC
v_call: TRBV6-6; clone_size: -; j_call: TRBJ1-3; d_call: -; cdr3_aa: CASSSPSSGGQNTIYF; cdr3_nt: TGTGCCAGCAGTTCACCCTCTAGTGGGGGGCAAAACACCATATATTTT
v_call: TRBV5-1; clone_size: -; j_call: TRBJ2-6; d_call: -; cdr3_aa: CASSLDGGPSIPGSGANVLTF; cdr3_nt: TGCGCCAGCAGCTTGGATGGGGGGCCATCGATCCCCGGATCTGGGGCCAACGTCCTGACTTTC
v_call: TRBV20-1; clone_size: -; j_call: TRBJ2-1; d_call: -; cdr3_aa: CSARGPRQFF; cdr3_nt: TGCAGTGCTAGAGGGCCAAGGCAGTTCTTC
v_call: TRBV19; clone_size: -; j_call: TRBJ2-2; d_call: TRBD1; cdr3_aa: CASRRDSTTGELFF; cdr3_nt: TGTGCCAGTAGGAGGGACAGTACCACCGGGGAGCTGTTTTTT
v_call: TRBV19; clone_size: once; j_call: TRBJ2-1; d_call: -; cdr3_aa: CATGGGAPYNEQFF; cdr3_nt: TGTGCCACCGGAGGTGGGGCACCGTACAATGAGCAGTTCTTC
v_call: TRBV7-9; clone_size: -; j_call: TRBJ1-5; d_call: TRBD1; cdr3_aa: CASSSQGEFNQPQHF; cdr3_nt: TGTGCCAGCAGCTCACAGGGGGAGTTCAATCAGCCCCAGCATTTT
v_call: TRBV6-6; clone_size: -; j_call: TRBJ1-1; d_call: TRBD1; cdr3_aa: CASTSLDRGTEAFF; cdr3_nt: TGTGCCAGCACTTCGTTAGACAGGGGGACTGAAGCTTTCTTT
v_call: TRBV15; clone_size: -; j_call: TRBJ2-3; d_call: -; cdr3_aa: CATSRVGGVGTDTQYF; cdr3_nt: TGTGCCACCAGCAGAGTTGGCGGGGTGGGCACAGATACGCAGTATTTT
v_call: TRBV7-9; clone_size: few; j_call: TRBJ1-1; d_call: -; cdr3_aa: CASSPYANTEAFF; cdr3_nt: TGTGCCAGCAGCCCGTACGCGAACACTGAAGCTTTCTTT
v_call: TRBV6-1; clone_size: -; j_call: TRBJ2-7; d_call: -; cdr3_aa: CASSVWAGAANSYEQYF; cdr3_nt: TGTGCCAGCAGTGTCTGGGCGGGGGCTGCTAACTCCTACGAGCAGTACTTC
v_call: TRBV18; clone_size: -; j_call: TRBJ1-2; d_call: TRBD1; cdr3_aa: CASSLAQGDSNYGYTF; cdr3_nt: TGTGCCAGCTCACTCGCGCAGGGGGACTCTAACTATGGCTACACCTTC
v_call: TRBV30; clone_size: few; j_call: TRBJ1-2; d_call: -; cdr3_aa: CAWSSQGLYGYTF; cdr3_nt: TGTGCCTGGAGTAGTCAGGGCTTATATGGCTACACCTTC
v_call: TRBV6-5; clone_size: once; j_call: TRBJ1-1; d_call: -; cdr3_aa: CASSLGTLNTEAFF; cdr3_nt: TGTGCCAGCAGTCTCGGGACCCTGAACACTGAAGCTTTCTTT
v_call: TRBV9; clone_size: -; j_call: TRBJ1-5; d_call: -; cdr3_aa: CASSVGVRRDQPQHF; cdr3_nt: TGTGCCAGCAGCGTAGGGGTAAGGAGGGATCAGCCCCAGCATTTT
v_call: TRBV10-3; clone_size: -; j_call: TRBJ1-5; d_call: TRBD1; cdr3_aa: CALGQGDQPQHF; cdr3_nt: TGTGCCCTGGGGCAGGGGGATCAGCCCCAGCATTTT
v_call: TRBV30; clone_size: -; j_call: TRBJ2-1; d_call: -; cdr3_aa: CAWSVLANHFF; cdr3_nt: TGTGCCTGGAGTGTACTAGCTAATCACTTCTTC
v_call: TRBV15; clone_size: once; j_call: TRBJ2-7; d_call: TRBD1; cdr3_aa: CATSRGDRQGTYEQYF; cdr3_nt: TGTGCCACCAGCAGAGGGGACAGGCAAGGGACATACGAGCAGTACTTC
v_call: TRBV6-5; clone_size: -; j_call: TRBJ2-7; d_call: -; cdr3_aa: CASSTGSPYEQYF; cdr3_nt: TGTGCCAGCAGTACCGGGTCCCCCTACGAGCAGTACTTC